The subject of this entry is one TCR beta chain. The method was immunoSEQ multiplex PCR; TCRdb's version includes in-frame clones alone and lacks a portion of them. The sample gives 53,000 or so clones, almost 85% of which show up once; roughly 13% is in the top ten. V was clipped by 7 bases and J by 5 bases, with 14 bases between them. Germline CDR1 reads LNHDA; CDR2 reads SQIVND (reference sequence). The CDR3 is 14 amino acids. The data stem from a study of blood T cell repertoires in COVID-19. On the study more broadly: Spain, Italy and the United States supplied samples that represented acute and convalescent COVID-19. Sample material is recorded as cDNA or gDNA derived from T cells, B-cell-depleted T cells, or PBMCs.

The chain recombines TRBV19 with TRBJ1-4; TRBD1 is a possible D gene (5 bases). Sequencing was performed on peripheral blood. The TCR sequence derives from a human donor in a cohort sampled during active COVID-19. The CDR3 coding sequence is TGTGCCAGTAAGGGGCCAGGGCCCAATGAAAAACTGTTTTTT. It translates to CASKGPGPNEKLFF.